These T cell receptor beta chains were read from a single sample in a study of blood T cell repertoires in COVID-19. Assay used: immunoSEQ multiplex PCR; TCRdb lists only in-frame clones, some missing. Of about 370,000 clones in the sample, 90% were seen once. Sequenced material: peripheral blood. These receptors all come from a man between 18 and 29 years old with active or convalescent COVID-19. Each CDR3 is given with its conserved first and last residue. Fields, in order: J gene, D gene, clone size, V gene, CDR3 DNA, CDR3 protein. D genes are given only for firm matches. The listing skips clone size in some rows; elsewhere it reads once, few, many or a size class.

j_call: TRBJ2-7; d_call: -; clone_size: -; v_call: TRBV18; cdr3_nt: TGTGCCAGCTCAACCGTTACAGGGTCTGGGTACGAGCAGTACTTC; cdr3_aa: CASSTVTGSGYEQYF
j_call: TRBJ2-7; d_call: TRBD1; clone_size: once; v_call: TRBV27; cdr3_nt: TGTGCCAGCAGTGGAGGACAGGGGGCATACGAGCAGTACTTC; cdr3_aa: CASSGGQGAYEQYF
j_call: TRBJ2-1; d_call: TRBD2; clone_size: -; v_call: TRBV5-1; cdr3_nt: TGCGCCAGCAGCTCCAACCCCCCGGGACTAGCGGGGGAGAACAATGAGCAGTTCTTC; cdr3_aa: CASSSNPPGLAGENNEQFF
j_call: TRBJ1-2; d_call: -; clone_size: -; v_call: TRBV6-1; cdr3_nt: TGTGCCAGCAGTGAGGTGGGGGGGTCGTACTATGGCTACACCTTC; cdr3_aa: CASSEVGGSYYGYTF
j_call: TRBJ1-2; d_call: TRBD1; clone_size: once; v_call: TRBV25-1; cdr3_nt: TGTGCCAGCAGTGTACTGGGACAGGGTATTGGCTACACCTTC; cdr3_aa: CASSVLGQGIGYTF
j_call: TRBJ1-5; d_call: -; clone_size: -; v_call: TRBV28; cdr3_nt: TGTGCCAGCGACGCGGGGGTCGTTCAGCCCCAGCATTTT; cdr3_aa: CASDAGVVQPQHF
j_call: TRBJ1-1; d_call: TRBD1; clone_size: -; v_call: TRBV7-3; cdr3_nt: TGTGCCAGCAGCTTAGCGGCGACAGGGGGCGGCACTGAAGCTTTCTTT; cdr3_aa: CASSLAATGGGTEAFF
j_call: TRBJ2-1; d_call: -; clone_size: -; v_call: TRBV18; cdr3_nt: TGTGCCAGCTCGCGGGACGGAATATCGTTGTACAATGAGCAGTTCTTC; cdr3_aa: CASSRDGISLYNEQFF
j_call: TRBJ2-1; d_call: -; clone_size: -; v_call: TRBV19; cdr3_nt: TGTGCCAGTAGTATAGATCTCACAGTTAAGCAGTTCTTC; cdr3_aa: CASSIDLTVKQFF
j_call: TRBJ1-3; d_call: TRBD1; clone_size: -; v_call: TRBV7-9; cdr3_nt: TGTGCCAGCAGCTTAGGGGACAGGAGATACTCTGGAAACACCATATATTTT; cdr3_aa: CASSLGDRRYSGNTIYF
j_call: TRBJ1-1; d_call: -; clone_size: -; v_call: TRBV5-6; cdr3_nt: TGTGCCAGCAGCTTCACAGATATGAACACTGAAGCTTTCTTT; cdr3_aa: CASSFTDMNTEAFF
j_call: TRBJ1-2; d_call: -; clone_size: -; v_call: TRBV5-8; cdr3_nt: TGTGCCAGCACCTATCCCGAGAGGACAGTCTATGGCTACACCTTC; cdr3_aa: CASTYPERTVYGYTF
j_call: TRBJ1-5; d_call: -; clone_size: once; v_call: TRBV6-5; cdr3_nt: TGTGCCAGCAGGACCGGGACAAGCAATCAGCCCCAGCATTTT; cdr3_aa: CASRTGTSNQPQHF
j_call: TRBJ2-3; d_call: TRBD1; clone_size: -; v_call: TRBV4-1; cdr3_nt: TGCGCCAGCAGCCTATCACAGGGGGCCGCAGATACGCAGTATTTT; cdr3_aa: CASSLSQGAADTQYF
j_call: TRBJ1-3; d_call: -; clone_size: -; v_call: TRBV9; cdr3_nt: TGTGCCAGCAGCGTAGCCGGGACTCAGAGCTCTGGAAACACCATATATTTT; cdr3_aa: CASSVAGTQSSGNTIYF
j_call: TRBJ1-1; d_call: -; clone_size: few; v_call: TRBV19; cdr3_nt: TGTGCCAGTAATTCCGGGACAAACACTGAAGCTTTCTTT; cdr3_aa: CASNSGTNTEAFF
j_call: TRBJ2-7; d_call: TRBD2; clone_size: -; v_call: TRBV2; cdr3_nt: TGTGCCAGCAGTGGACTAGCGGCATCCTACGAGCAGTACTTC; cdr3_aa: CASSGLAASYEQYF
j_call: TRBJ1-2; d_call: -; clone_size: -; v_call: TRBV14; cdr3_nt: TGTGCCAGCAGCCAAGAAAGACCGGGGGTCGGATATGGCTACACCTTC; cdr3_aa: CASSQERPGVGYGYTF
j_call: TRBJ1-1; d_call: -; clone_size: -; v_call: TRBV7-2; cdr3_nt: TGTGCCAGCAGCCCCGGGGGTTTGAACACTGAAGCTTTCTTT; cdr3_aa: CASSPGGLNTEAFF
j_call: TRBJ1-5; d_call: TRBD1; clone_size: -; v_call: TRBV18; cdr3_nt: TGTGCCAGCTCACCACGCCAGGGGGTATCTCAGCCCCAGCATTTT; cdr3_aa: CASSPRQGVSQPQHF
j_call: TRBJ2-7; d_call: TRBD1; clone_size: few; v_call: TRBV28; cdr3_nt: TGTGCCAGCAGTCGGACAGGGAACTCCTACGAGCAGTACTTC; cdr3_aa: CASSRTGNSYEQYF
j_call: TRBJ1-5; d_call: TRBD1; clone_size: -; v_call: TRBV4-2; cdr3_nt: TGTGCCAGCAGCCAAGATGACAGGGCGCGCAATCAGCCCCAGCATTTT; cdr3_aa: CASSQDDRARNQPQHF
j_call: TRBJ2-1; d_call: TRBD2; clone_size: -; v_call: TRBV6-6; cdr3_nt: TGTGCCAGCAGCCAGTCTAGCGGGAGGGGGAATGAGCAGTTCTTC; cdr3_aa: CASSQSSGRGNEQFF
j_call: TRBJ1-2; d_call: TRBD1; clone_size: -; v_call: TRBV7-2; cdr3_nt: TGTGCCAGCATCAAGACAGGGGGCAATGGCTACACCTTC; cdr3_aa: CASIKTGGNGYTF
j_call: TRBJ1-4; d_call: TRBD1; clone_size: -; v_call: TRBV15; cdr3_nt: TGTGCCACCAGCAAAGGGACAGGGAGAGGTAGTGAAAAACTGTTTTTT; cdr3_aa: CATSKGTGRGSEKLFF
j_call: TRBJ2-7; d_call: -; clone_size: -; v_call: TRBV6-2/TRBV6-3; cdr3_nt: TGTGCCAGCAGTGAGACCGGGACACCCACCTACGAGCAGTACTTC; cdr3_aa: CASSETGTPTYEQYF
j_call: TRBJ2-5; d_call: TRBD2; clone_size: -; v_call: TRBV7-2; cdr3_nt: TGTGCCAGCAGCTTAGTTCGGGTAGCGGGAGGACGAGAGACCCAGTACTTC; cdr3_aa: CASSLVRVAGGRETQYF
j_call: TRBJ2-5; d_call: TRBD2; clone_size: -; v_call: TRBV3-1/TRBV3-2; cdr3_nt: TGTGCCAGCAGCCATATCGTAGCGGGGCCCCAAGAGACCCAGTACTTC; cdr3_aa: CASSHIVAGPQETQYF
j_call: TRBJ1-2; d_call: -; clone_size: -; v_call: TRBV19; cdr3_nt: TGTGCCAGTAGTATAGTATCGGGGAACGGCTACACCTTC; cdr3_aa: CASSIVSGNGYTF
j_call: TRBJ2-2; d_call: TRBD1; clone_size: -; v_call: TRBV19; cdr3_nt: TGTGCCAGTAGTAGGACAGGGGGCGGCACCGGGGAGCTGTTTTTT; cdr3_aa: CASSRTGGGTGELFF
j_call: TRBJ2-4; d_call: -; clone_size: -; v_call: TRBV28; cdr3_nt: TGTGCCAGCAGTCCCCCTCTGAGGCCGGCAGCCAAAAACATTCAGTACTTC; cdr3_aa: CASSPPLRPAAKNIQYF
j_call: TRBJ1-4; d_call: -; clone_size: -; v_call: TRBV5-4; cdr3_nt: TGTGCCAGCAGCTTGGGGGTGGAGGGCAAGAATGAAAAACTGTTTTTT; cdr3_aa: CASSLGVEGKNEKLFF
j_call: TRBJ1-3; d_call: -; clone_size: -; v_call: TRBV7-9; cdr3_nt: TGTGCCAGCAGCTCGGGAAACACCATATATTTT; cdr3_aa: CASSSGNTIYF
j_call: TRBJ1-5; d_call: TRBD1; clone_size: -; v_call: TRBV7-2; cdr3_nt: TGTGCCAGCAGCTTCCAGGGGGCTAACAATCAGCCCCAGCATTTT; cdr3_aa: CASSFQGANNQPQHF
j_call: TRBJ2-5; d_call: -; clone_size: -; v_call: TRBV3-1/TRBV3-2; cdr3_nt: TGTGCCAGCAGCCAAGATCATTCGGGAGTCGAAGAGACCCAGTACTTC; cdr3_aa: CASSQDHSGVEETQYF